This T cell receptor beta chain was captured in a study of early T cells in non-severe SARS-CoV-2 infection. On the study more broadly: Chains stayed unpaired after sequencing of bulk RNA from unsorted whole blood. Findings and caveats of the study: VDJdb-based matching was biased toward anti-spike CD8 responses and missed private and CD4 specificities.

Separate cDNA molecules each had unique molecular identifiers attached to them. TCRdb re-analysed the 5' RACE reads in MiXCR, keeping a single row per CDR3 protein. The sample holds about 84,000 distinct CDR3 sequences, about an eighth seen once. The CDR3 has 12 residues. The V end lost 5 bases, the J end lost 3 bases, and 7 bases lay between the germline ends. Germline V gene sequence: CDR1 SGHAT, CDR2 FQDESV (reference sequence). This clonotype was observed at least ten times. What it binds is not known. Source material: whole blood. This chain joins TRBV11-1 and TRBJ1-2; tentative D call: TRBD1 (6 bases). The clonotype was recovered from an adult who was a healthcare worker with PCR-confirmed SARS-CoV-2 infection or an uninfected control (not recorded which). CDR3 sequence: CASSGTYYGYTF. The CDR3 DNA sequence: TGTGCCAGCAGCGGGACATACTATGGCTACACCTTC. The full variable domain, its missing parts supplied by reference TRBV11-1 and TRBJ1-2, is EAEVAQSPRYKITEKSQAVAFWCDPISGHATLYWYRQILGQGPELLVQFQDESVVDDSQLPKDRFSAERLKGVDSTLKIQPAELGDSAMYLCASSGTYYGYTFGSGTRLTVV.